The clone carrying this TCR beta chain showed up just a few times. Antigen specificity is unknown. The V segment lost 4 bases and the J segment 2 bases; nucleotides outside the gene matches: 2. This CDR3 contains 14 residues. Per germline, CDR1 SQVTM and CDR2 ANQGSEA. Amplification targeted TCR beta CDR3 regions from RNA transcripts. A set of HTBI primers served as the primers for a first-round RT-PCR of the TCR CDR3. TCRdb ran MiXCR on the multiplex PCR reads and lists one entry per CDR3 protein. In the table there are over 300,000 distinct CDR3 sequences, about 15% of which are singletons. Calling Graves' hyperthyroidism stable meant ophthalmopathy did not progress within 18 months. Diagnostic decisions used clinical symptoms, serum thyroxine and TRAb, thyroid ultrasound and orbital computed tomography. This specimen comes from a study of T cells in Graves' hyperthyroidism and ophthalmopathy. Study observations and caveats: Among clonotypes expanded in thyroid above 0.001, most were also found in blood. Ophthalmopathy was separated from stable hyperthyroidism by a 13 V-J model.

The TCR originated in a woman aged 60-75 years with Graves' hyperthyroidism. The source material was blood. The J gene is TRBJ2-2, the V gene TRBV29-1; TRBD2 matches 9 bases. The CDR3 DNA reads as TGCAGCGTTGGCGGGAGGGCAAACACCGGGGAGCTGTTTTTT. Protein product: CSVGGRANTGELFF.